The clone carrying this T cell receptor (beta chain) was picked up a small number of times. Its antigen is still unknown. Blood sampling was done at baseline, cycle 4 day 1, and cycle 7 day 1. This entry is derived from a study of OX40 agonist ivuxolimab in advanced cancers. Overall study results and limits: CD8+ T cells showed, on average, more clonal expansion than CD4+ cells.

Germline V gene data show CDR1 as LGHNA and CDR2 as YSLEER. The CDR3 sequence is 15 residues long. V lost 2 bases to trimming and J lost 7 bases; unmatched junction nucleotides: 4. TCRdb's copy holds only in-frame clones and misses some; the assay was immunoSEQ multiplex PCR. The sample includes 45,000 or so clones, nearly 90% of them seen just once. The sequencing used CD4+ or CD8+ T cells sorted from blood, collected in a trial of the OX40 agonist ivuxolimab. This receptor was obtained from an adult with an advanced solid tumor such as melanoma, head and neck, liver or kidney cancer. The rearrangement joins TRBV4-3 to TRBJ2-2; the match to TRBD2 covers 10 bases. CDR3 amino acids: CASSQSGGAIGELFF. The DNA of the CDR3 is TGCGCCAGCAGCCAAAGCGGGGGGGCTATCGGGGAGCTGTTTTTT.